The 14 T cell receptor beta chains reported below all come from one sample, sequenced in a study of PD-1 blockade in classical Hodgkin lymphoma. Only in-frame clones appear in the TCRdb table, and some are missing; sequencing was by immunoSEQ multiplex PCR. The sample consists of 30,000 or so clones, approximately 80% of them appearing once. Specified time point: cycle 4 day 1 (C4D1), after more than 5 weeks of nivolumab. Brentuximab vedotin exposure varied, and every patient relapsed after autologous stem cell transplantation. The material was peripheral blood mononuclear cells (PBMCs), obtained before the fourth cycle of nivolumab. All receptors come from a human donor with classical Hodgkin lymphoma.

This chain links TRBV7-3 with TRBJ2-5; D is undetermined. With 5 bases removed from V and 4 bases from J, the gap between germline ends came to 14 bases. The CDR3 has 14 residues. Germline V lookup: CDR1 SGHTA, CDR2 FQGTGA. In DNA form, the CDR3 reads TGTGCCAGCAGCCAATTCGGGTTAAGAGAGACCCAGTACTTC. Translation: CASSQFGLRETQYF.

The rearrangement links TRBV9 to TRBJ2-3; 8 bases are a match to TRBD2. Germline V gene lookup returns CDR1 SGDLS and CDR2 YYNGEE. V gave up 4 bases and J gave up 6 bases; unmatched junction bases: 13. The length of the CDR3 is 16 residues. This chain's CDR3 is CASSPAGGAAGDTQYF. The CDR3 bases are TGTGCCAGCAGCCCAGCCGGGGGGGCTGCGGGGGATACGCAGTATTTT.

The chain couples TRBV28 to TRBJ1-1; no firm D call. The CDR3 totals 12 residues. Germline V lookup: CDR1 MDHEN, CDR2 SYDVKM. Deletions cut 5 bases from V and 8 bases from J, with 12 bases between. The CDR3 is CASSPELLEAFF. In DNA form, the CDR3 reads TGTGCCAGCAGTCCCGAACTGTTAGAAGCTTTCTTT.

With regard to this clone: One end of the junction fails to match germline, which may point to a read error. The chain uses TRBV10-3 and TRBJ1-1, with D hard to call. Germline loops: CDR1 ENHRY, CDR2 SYGVKD. This CDR3 contains 13 residues. CDR3: CASSFTENTEAFF. The CDR3 bases are TGTGCCAGCAGTTTCACAGAGAACACTGAAGCTTTCTTT.

J is TRBJ1-1 and V is TRBV10-3; D not certain. V gave up 3 bases and J gave up 8 bases, with 16 bases separating them. CDR3 length: 14 residues. Germline CDR1 ENHRY, CDR2 SYGVKD. The CDR3 loop is CAISDPSFWSEAFF. The CDR3 DNA is TGTGCCATCAGTGACCCGTCATTTTGGAGCGAAGCTTTCTTT.

CDR3 region: CASNLFGSPGETQYF. The CDR3 nucleotides read TGCGCCAGCAATTTGTTCGGGTCCCCGGGGGAGACCCAGTACTTC. This chain connects TRBV5-1 to TRBJ2-5, with TRBD2 as a possible D gene (5 bases). There are 15 residues in the CDR3. Germline lookup yields CDR1 SGHRS and CDR2 YFSETQ. With 6 bases removed from V and 5 bases from J, the gap between germline ends came to 20 bases.

V and J are TRBV7-9 and TRBJ1-2; possibly TRBD1 for D (6 bases). Per germline, CDR1 SEHNR and CDR2 FQNEAQ (reference sequence). The CDR3 length is 13 residues. V was trimmed by 1 base and J by 4 bases, leaving 7 bases between them. CDR3 in amino acids: CASSLGTVYGYTF. DNA for the CDR3: TGTGCCAGCAGCTTAGGGACAGTCTATGGCTACACCTTC.

This clone was recorded only once. The chain couples TRBV12-1 to TRBJ2-7. TRBV12-1 is reported as a pseudogene. The CDR3 runs 12 residues. DNA of the CDR3: TGTGCCAGCAGCTTTGTGGCCTACGAGCAGTACTTC. This translates into CASSFVAYEQYF.

The rearrangement links TRBV6-5 to TRBJ1-1; D remains ambiguous. Trimming removed 5 bases at V and 5 bases at J, with 12 bases between. The CDR3 sequence is 13 residues long. Germline CDR1 reads MNHEY; CDR2 reads SVGAGI. CDR3 loop: CASSPMKGTEAFF. In DNA, the CDR3 is TGTGCCAGCAGTCCAATGAAGGGTACTGAAGCTTTCTTT.

This rearrangement joins TRBV5-6 to TRBJ2-3, with D perhaps TRBD2 (6 bases). This CDR3 spans 12 amino acids. The V and J ends lost 0 bases and 10 bases respectively, with 9 bases between them. CDR1 is SGHDT and CDR2 is YYEEEE in the germline V gene. CDR3 in amino acids: CASSLVGEAQYF. DNA of the CDR3: TGTGCCAGCAGCTTGGTGGGGGAGGCGCAGTATTTT.

The V gene is TRBV4-1, the J gene TRBJ1-1, with 7 bases identical to TRBD1. Trimming cost V 4 bases and J 6 bases; bases outside gene matches: 8. CDR3 length equals 14 residues. Germline V gives CDR1 MGHRA, CDR2 YSYEKL. This chain's CDR3 is CASSPLTGRPEAFF. CDR3 sequence (DNA): TGCGCCAGCAGCCCATTGACAGGGCGACCTGAAGCTTTCTTT.

This chain joins TRBV5-5 and TRBJ2-6; 7 nucleotides align to TRBD2. Germline V lookup: CDR1 SGHKS, CDR2 YYEKEE (reference sequence). Unmatched junction bases numbered 0, after V lost 1 base and J lost 2 bases. CDR3 size: 15 residues. CDR3 DNA: TGTGCCAGCAGCTTGCGGGGGGCTGGGGCCAACGTCCTGACTTTC. As protein: CASSLRGAGANVLTF.

For the CDR3, the DNA is TGTGCCAGCAGCCAAGCCGGGTATGGCTACACCTTC. It is translated as CASSQAGYGYTF. The chain has TRBV14 and TRBJ1-2; D not certain. V shed 1 base and J shed 5 bases, with 5 bases lying between them. The CDR3 has 12 residues. Germline V gene lookup returns CDR1 SGHDN and CDR2 FVKESK.

V usage is TRBV13 and J usage is TRBJ1-2; 8 nucleotides align to TRBD1. The J segment lost 3 bases and the V segment lost 6 bases, leaving 18 bases of the junction unmatched. Germline V gene sequence: CDR1 PRHDT, CDR2 FYEKMQ (reference sequence). CDR3 size: 18 residues. CDR3 in DNA: TGTGCCAGCAGAATACTTATGGACAGGGTACGGTTAGACTATGGCTACACCTTC. Translation: CASRILMDRVRLDYGYTF.